Reported below is one T cell receptor (beta chain). What it recognizes is unknown. The data were taken from a study of shared clonotypes between healthy human individuals. Using immunoSEQ multiplex PCR, the repertoire was profiled, and TCRdb retains in-frame clones only, with some absent. This sample carries around 1.6 million clones, approximately 98% of them seen once, and the ten largest clones take roughly 0.45%. The study's findings and limits: Larger estimated richness was generally recorded for naive subsets relative to memory subsets. Sequencing depth was a factor that was expected to affect clonotype sharing among donors. Around 5% was the fraction of naive CD4 clonotypes found shared across a few donors.

Trimming at V came to 5 bases and at J to 4 bases, leaving 9 bases not matched to a gene. The CDR3 has 15 amino acids. Per germline, CDR1 SGHAT and CDR2 FQNNGV. This sequence joins TRBV11-2 and TRBJ1-2, with 8 bases that match TRBD1. The TCR was taken from a man aged 25 to 45 in good health. Sequencing was done on a sample of naive CD4+ T cells sorted from blood. Indicated subset: CD45RA+ positively selected. The DNA for the CDR3 is TGTGCCAGCAGCCCCCAGACAGGGGTGTCCTATGGCTACACCTTC. Translated: CASSPQTGVSYGYTF.